Presented here are 19 T cell receptor beta chains from one specimen sequenced in a study of cytomegalovirus exposure and HLA in healthy donors. The primer mix had 60 Vbeta and 13 Jbeta primers. Libraries were prepared by immunoSEQ multiplex PCR; TCRdb keeps only in-frame clonotypes and omits some of them. The sample lists more than 100,000 clones, over 60% occurring once. Sequencing was performed on PBMCs. These TCRs come from a woman aged 55-75 years in good health and CMV-seronegative.

The chain is built from TRBV27 and TRBJ1-2; 9 bases map to TRBD1. This CDR3 is 17 amino acids long. Germline assignment: CDR1 MNHEY and CDR2 SMNVEV (reference sequence). J lost 1 base, V lost 6 bases, and 12 bases had no gene match. In DNA, the CDR3 is TGTGCCAGCAGGCGGATTGGGGACAGGGAATATAACTATGGCTACACCTTC. Its protein product is CASRRIGDREYNYGYTF.

The DNA of the CDR3 is TGTGCCAGCAGCTTAGCCCGTAACTATGGCTACACCTTC. This sequence encodes CASSLARNYGYTF. The chain joins TRBV7-6 to TRBJ1-2; D call uncertain. CDR3 length: 13 residues. Trimming pared 0 bases from V and 1 base from J, leaving 3 bases between. CDR1 is SGHVS and CDR2 is FNYEAQ in the germline V gene.

The chain has TRBV6-6 and TRBJ1-4; D is unclear. Germline lookup yields CDR1 MNHNY and CDR2 SVGAGI (reference sequence). The CDR3 is made up of 15 amino acids. V lost 5 bases and J lost 7, with 17 bases in between. CDR3 in amino acids: CASSPRGNPGEKLFF. CDR3 bases: TGTGCCAGCAGTCCCCGGGGAAACCCTGGTGAAAAACTGTTTTTT.

The rearrangement joins TRBV18 to TRBJ1-5; 10 nucleotides agree with TRBD1. The CDR3 has 16 amino acids. After removal of 5 bases from V and 2 bases from J, the junction contained 6 bases not matched to a gene. The germline CDR1 and CDR2 sequences are KGHSH and LQKENI. The CDR3 DNA follows: TGTGCCAGCTCATCCCGACAGGGGGCCGGCAATCAGCCCCAGCATTTT. The encoded protein is CASSSRQGAGNQPQHF. Looking up the rest from reference TRBV18 and TRBJ1-5 gives the full variable domain: NAGVMQNPRHLVRRRGQEARLRCSPMKGHSHVYWYRQLPEEGLKFMVYLQKENIIDESGMPKERFSAEFPKEGPSILRIQQVVRGDSAAYFCASSSRQGAGNQPQHFGDGTRLSIL.

This clone was detected only a few times. This chain connects TRBV12-5 to TRBJ1-1; possibly TRBD1 for D (6 bases). From germline, CDR1 is LGHNT and CDR2 FRNRAP. V was clipped by 2 bases and J by 4 bases, with 14 bases between them. The CDR3 sequence is 15 residues long. CDR3 DNA: TGTGCTAGTGGTTTGTCAGGGGCCGTGGGCACTGAAGCTTTCTTT. Translating gives CASGLSGAVGTEAFF.

The V and J genes are TRBV2 and TRBJ2-3; 8 bases map to TRBD2. The germline V gene has CDR1 SNHLY and CDR2 FYNNEI. J was trimmed by 0 bases and V by 5 bases; bases with no gene match: 7. This CDR3 has 16 residues. The CDR3 DNA reads TGTGCCAGCAGTTTCGAGCGGGGGCTTAGCACAGATACGCAGTATTTT. It yields the protein CASSFERGLSTDTQYF. Using reference TRBV2 and TRBJ2-3 for the parts outside the CDR3, the full variable domain is EPEVTQTPSHQVTQMGQEVILRCVPISNHLYFYWYRQILGQKVEFLVSFYNNEISEKSEIFDDQFSVERPDGSNFTLKIRSTKLEDSAMYFCASSFERGLSTDTQYFGPGTRLTVL.

V and J are TRBV5-1 and TRBJ1-3; D possibly corresponds to TRBD1 (5 bases). V lost 0 bases to trimming and J lost 2 bases, with 9 bases between them. The CDR3 covers 15 residues. From germline, CDR1 is SGHRS and CDR2 YFSETQ. DNA of the CDR3: TGCGCCAGCAGCTTGGGTGCGACAGCTGGAAACACCATATATTTT. This translates into CASSLGATAGNTIYF.

The chain couples TRBV10-3 to TRBJ2-1; 9 bases are shared with TRBD2. The CDR3 contains 16 residues. From germline, CDR1 is ENHRY and CDR2 SYGVKD. V dropped 10 bases and J dropped 8; count of bases not matched to a gene: 18. For the CDR3, the DNA is TGTGCCACCGATAGTGGACTAGCGTTCGGGACCCATGAGCAGTTCTTC. Protein product: CATDSGLAFGTHEQFF.

J is TRBJ2-1 and V is TRBV5-6; 11 nucleotides match TRBD1. Germline CDR1 is SGHDT and CDR2 is YYEEEE. The trim removed 7 bases at V and 9 bases at J, leaving 9 bases unmatched. This CDR3 spans 14 amino acids. CDR3 nucleotides: TGTGCCAGCGACCGGGACAGGGGGTTGGTTGAGCAGTTCTTC. Translation gives CASDRDRGLVEQFF.

The rearrangement uses TRBV6-1 and TRBJ2-3; 8 positions match TRBD2. V shed 0 bases and J 1 base; nucleotides not matched to a gene: 6. Per germline, CDR1 MNHNS and CDR2 SASEGT. The CDR3 consists of 17 residues. DNA for the CDR3: TGTGCCAGCAGTGAAGCGTCTGGCGGGGGGCGCACAGATACGCAGTATTTT. Amino acid sequence: CASSEASGGGRTDTQYF.

This clone has more than one count but fewer than ten. Different DNA sequences within this sample yield the same CDR3. This sequence joins TRBV19 and TRBJ1-5, with D maybe TRBD1 (5 bases). V was pared by 5 bases and J by 3 bases, with 23 bases between. The germline V gene encodes CDR1 LNHDA and CDR2 SQIVND (reference sequence). The CDR3 is 18 residues long. CDR3 sequence (DNA): TGTGCCAGTAGTTTGGTTCTTCTCAGGGCCAGTGTCAATCAGCCCCAGCATTTT. Residues: CASSLVLLRASVNQPQHF.

The count of this clone is one. CDR3 bases: TGTGCCAGCAGCGCACTAAGAACAGATACGCAGTATTTT. This translates into CASSALRTDTQYF. The chain links TRBV9 to TRBJ2-3, with unresolved D. V was trimmed by 3 bases and J by 3 bases, leaving 8 bases between them. The CDR3 length is 13 residues. Germline CDR1 SGDLS, CDR2 YYNGEE.

This clone occurred once. This rearrangement joins TRBV11-2 to TRBJ2-3; 13 bases match TRBD2. This CDR3 has 16 residues. Germline V gives CDR1 SGHAT, CDR2 FQNNGV. V shed 3 bases and J 3 bases; nucleotides not matched to a gene: 3. DNA of the CDR3: TGTGCCAGCAGCTTCGGGACTAGCGGGATTACAGATACGCAGTATTTT. It is translated as CASSFGTSGITDTQYF.

This clone was counted only a few times. CDR3 protein: CASRRQGANNQPQHF. In nucleotides, the CDR3 is TGTGCCAGCAGAAGACAGGGGGCTAACAATCAGCCCCAGCATTTT. The genes are TRBV28 and TRBJ1-5, with 10 bases aligning to TRBD1. The germline V gene encodes CDR1 MDHEN and CDR2 SYDVKM. The CDR3 covers 15 residues. The trim removed 6 bases at V and 3 bases at J, leaving 5 bases unmatched.

Comment on this clone: At one end, the junction sequence differs from germline, possibly due to a read error. The CDR3 DNA sequence: TGTGCTAGCAGCTTGGGGGGAGCGGCCCACGAGGCCCAGTACTTC. Encoded protein: CASSLGGAAHEAQYF. The J gene is TRBJ2-5, the V gene TRBV7-7; TRBD2 is a possible D gene (6 bases). CDR3 length: 15 amino acids. Germline V CDR1 and CDR2: SSHAT, FNYEAQ (reference sequence). Complete variable domain (other parts from reference TRBV7-7 and TRBJ2-5): GAGVSQSPRYKVTKRGQDVTLRCDPISSHATLYWYQQALGQGPEFLTYFNYEAQPDKSGLPSDRFSAERPEGSISTLTIQRTEQRDSAMYRCASSLGGAAHEAQYFGPGTRLLVL.

The rearrangement links TRBV15 to TRBJ2-5; 9 nucleotides line up with TRBD2. Germline V CDR1 and CDR2: LNHNV, YYDKDF (reference sequence). This CDR3 comprises 16 residues. The V and J ends lost 4 bases and 3 bases, in that order; junction bases with no gene match: 9. CDR3 coding DNA: TGTGCCACCAGCATCCGCGGGAGGGGAACTGAAGAGACCCAGTACTTC. This codes for CATSIRGRGTEETQYF.

This clone was seen more than once but under ten times. The rearrangement uses TRBV11-3 and TRBJ2-2, with 7 bases lining up with TRBD1. In germline, CDR1 is SGHNT, CDR2 YENEEA. The CDR3 extends over 16 amino acids. Trimming removed 5 bases from V and 5 bases from J; junction bases left unmatched: 11. The CDR3 coding sequence is TGTGCCAGCAGCCCTGGGTCAGGGGGAAGGACCGGGGAGCTGTTTTTT. It encodes CASSPGSGGRTGELFF.

CDR3 nucleotides: TGTGCCAGCAGTGAAGGGTGGGAGGGACGCTACACCTTC. It specifies CASSEGWEGRYTF. The rearrangement uses TRBV6-1 and TRBJ1-2; maybe TRBD1 (5 bases). With 1 base removed from V and 9 bases from J, the gap between germline ends came to 12 bases. CDR3 length equals 13 residues. Per germline, CDR1 MNHNS and CDR2 SASEGT.

The V call is TRBV9, the J call TRBJ2-7, with D unresolved. Germline loops: CDR1 SGDLS, CDR2 YYNGEE. The CDR3 spans 13 residues. V gave up 0 bases and J gave up 7 bases, with 11 bases separating them. The CDR3 DNA follows: TGTGCCAGCAGCGTAGTGGCAGGAAGAGAGCAGTACTTC. Translated: CASSVVAGREQYF.